The 28 T cell receptor beta chains given below trace back to one sample, sequenced in a study of T cell responses to AZD1222 COVID-19 vaccine. The data were produced by immunoSEQ multiplex PCR, yet TCRdb's version contains in-frame clones alone and is incomplete. The sample yields 100,000 to 120,000 clones, around 93% seen once. This specimen consisted of peripheral blood, obtained 28 days after the second AZD1222 dose. These receptors all stem from an adult who received the AZD1222 COVID-19 vaccine.

The genes are TRBV12-3 or TRBV12-4 and TRBJ1-2; TRBD1 might be the D (5 bases). The CDR3 consists of 11 residues. V was pared by 8 bases and J by 5 bases, with 9 bases between. In nucleotides, the CDR3 is TGTGCCAGCCAGGGAAATTATGGCTACACCTTC. This gives the protein CASQGNYGYTF.

The chain joins TRBV5-1 to TRBJ2-5; TRBD1 matches at 11 bases. Germline values: CDR1 SGHRS, CDR2 YFSETQ. This CDR3 spans 15 amino acids. The J segment lost 1 base and the V segment lost 8 bases, leaving 7 bases of the junction unmatched. Here the CDR3 DNA reads TGCGCCAGTTCGTTCGGGACAGGGGGCCAAGAGACCCAGTACTTC. This translates into CASSFGTGGQETQYF.

The rearrangement joins TRBV10-1 to TRBJ2-3; D perhaps matches TRBD2 (6 bases). The V and J ends lost 0 bases and 2 bases respectively, with 9 bases between them. There are 15 residues in the CDR3. Germline-derived CDR1 and CDR2 are WNHNN and SYGVQD (reference sequence). The DNA of the CDR3 is TGCGCCAGCAGTGAGTCGGGACTCACCACAGATACGCAGTATTTT. Translation: CASSESGLTTDTQYF.

The V call is TRBV5-6, the J call TRBJ2-5; 15 bases are a match to TRBD2. V lost 5 bases, J lost 11 bases, and 4 bases stayed unmatched. The CDR3 consists of 13 residues. The germline V gene encodes CDR1 SGHDT and CDR2 YYEEEE. Here the CDR3 reads CASSWTSGGAQYF. The CDR3 DNA is TGTGCCAGCAGTTGGACTAGCGGGGGGGCGCAGTACTTC. The complete variable domain, with remaining parts taken from reference TRBV5-6 and TRBJ2-5, reads DAGVTQSPTHLIKTRGQQVTLRCSPKSGHDTVSWYQQALGQGPQFIFQYYEEEERQRGNFPDRFSGHQFPNYSSELNVNALLLGDSALYLCASSWTSGGAQYFGPGTRLLVL.

This clone appeared a few times. The chain couples TRBV19 to TRBJ1-1; D remains ambiguous. This CDR3 spans 14 amino acids. V was clipped by 7 bases and J by 3 bases, with 15 bases between them. The V gene's germline CDR1 is LNHDA and CDR2 SQIVND (reference sequence). The CDR3 nucleotides are TGTGCCAGTATGTCCCCCAGGACGGACACTGAAGCTTTCTTT. This sequence encodes CASMSPRTDTEAFF. Variable domain in full (rest from reference TRBV19 and TRBJ1-1): DGGITQSPKYLFRKEGQNVTLSCEQNLNHDAMYWYRQDPGQGLRLIYYSQIVNDFQKGDIAEGYSVSREKKESFPLTVTSAQKNPTAFYLCASMSPRTDTEAFFGQGTRLTVV.

The V and J genes are TRBV5-4 and TRBJ2-2; 7 nucleotides match TRBD1. Germline lookup yields CDR1 SGHNT and CDR2 YYREEE (reference sequence). J lost 6 bases, V lost 4 bases, and 3 bases had no gene match. CDR3 length: 13 residues. The CDR3 DNA reads as TGTGCCAGCAGCCCGGACAGGTCCGGGGAGCTGTTTTTT. It specifies CASSPDRSGELFF.

The chain employs TRBV6-5 and TRBJ1-3; D is ambiguous. Germline values: CDR1 MNHEY, CDR2 SVGAGI. The CDR3 length is 16 residues. V lost 0 bases and J lost 3, with 12 bases in between. This CDR3 reads CASSYSGPQIGNTIYF. The CDR3 nucleotides are TGTGCCAGCAGTTACTCAGGACCCCAAATTGGAAACACCATATATTTT.

This chain links TRBV7-9 with TRBJ1-2; D ambiguous. Looked up from germline, CDR1 is SEHNR and CDR2 is FQNEAQ (reference sequence). V was cut by 1 base and J by 6 bases, with 9 bases left in between. The CDR3 extends over 13 amino acids. Here the CDR3 reads CASSLEGSDGYTF. CDR3 DNA sequence: TGTGCCAGCAGCTTAGAAGGGAGCGATGGCTACACCTTC.

The chain couples TRBV18 to TRBJ2-4; D tentatively fits TRBD1 or TRBD2 (5 bases each). Germline V gene data show CDR1 as KGHSH and CDR2 as LQKENI. This CDR3 has 14 amino acids. Trimming took 3 bases from V and 5 from J, leaving 11 bases between them. The chain's CDR3 is CASSPEGWENIQYF. In nucleotides, the CDR3 is TGTGCCAGCTCACCCGAGGGGTGGGAAAACATTCAGTACTTC.

The chain has TRBV24-1 and TRBJ2-7; D not certain. CDR3 size: 16 residues. V lost 10 bases, J lost 2 bases, and 23 bases lay in between. Looked up from germline, CDR1 is KGHDR and CDR2 is SFDVKD. CDR3 sequence reads: CATPHPGLPRTYEQYF. CDR3 sequence (DNA): TGTGCCACACCACATCCGGGTCTTCCGAGAACCTACGAGCAGTACTTC.

This clone occurred once. This chain connects TRBV18 to TRBJ1-3, with D perhaps matching TRBD1 (5 bases). CDR1 is KGHSH and CDR2 is LQKENI in the germline V gene. V was trimmed by 1 base and J by 1 base, leaving 23 bases between them. The CDR3 has 20 residues. The CDR3 here is CASSPRSLSAGEGSGNTIYF. DNA for the CDR3: TGTGCCAGCTCACCACGGTCACTTTCTGCGGGGGAGGGATCTGGAAACACCATATATTTT.

This clone was seen a single time. The rearrangement joins TRBV14 to TRBJ2-7; 9 bases fit TRBD2. Germline CDR1 reads SGHDN; CDR2 reads FVKESK. This CDR3 has 18 amino acids. The junction had 12 bases not matched to a gene; V was cut back by 0 bases and J by 3 bases. Here the CDR3 DNA reads TGTGCCAGCAGCCAAGATTGGGACGTCGCGGGAGGGTTCTACGAGCAGTACTTC. Translated, it gives CASSQDWDVAGGFYEQYF.

The genes are TRBV13 and TRBJ1-1, with TRBD1 identical over 8 bases. The CDR3 runs 15 residues. Germline CDR1 PRHDT, CDR2 FYEKMQ (reference sequence). V lost 4 bases and J lost 0; bases outside the gene matches: 4. CDR3 amino acids: CASSSQGAMNTEAFF. CDR3 DNA sequence: TGTGCCAGCAGCTCCCAGGGGGCCATGAACACTGAAGCTTTCTTT.

V and J are TRBV18 and TRBJ1-2, with 8 nucleotides matching TRBD1. V dropped 5 bases and J dropped 4; count of bases not matched to a gene: 15. Germline V gene lookup returns CDR1 KGHSH and CDR2 LQKENI. This CDR3 region has 17 residues. The CDR3 sequence is CASSSTSPGQGSYGYTF. DNA for the CDR3: TGTGCCAGCTCAAGCACAAGTCCCGGACAGGGCTCCTATGGCTACACCTTC.

V usage is TRBV20-1 and J usage is TRBJ2-3; no reliable D call. The germline CDR1 and CDR2 sequences are DFQATT and SNEGSKA (reference sequence). Trimming took off 3 bases at V and 4 bases at J, with 14 bases between the two ends. There are 14 residues in the CDR3. CDR3 in DNA: TGCAGTGCTAGTGAACGGGTTGGGGCAGATACGCAGTATTTT. Amino acids: CSASERVGADTQYF.

The chain combines TRBV12-5 with TRBJ2-7, with a possible D match to TRBD1 (6 bases). The V and J ends lost 4 bases and 3 bases respectively, with 19 bases between them. Germline CDR1 reads LGHNT; CDR2 reads FRNRAP. The CDR3 runs 16 residues. CDR3 sequence: CASGSPTGHPDYEQYF. The CDR3 bases are TGTGCTAGTGGTTCGCCGACAGGCCATCCTGACTACGAGCAGTACTTC.

The chain is built from TRBV28 and TRBJ2-5; a weak D match, TRBD1 (5 bases). CDR1 is MDHEN, CDR2 SYDVKM, per germline. Deletions cut 8 bases from V and 1 base from J, with 11 bases between. CDR3 length: 13 residues. The CDR3 DNA reads TGTGCCAGCGGCCTGACAGTCCAAGAGACCCAGTACTTC. Translation: CASGLTVQETQYF.

This chain links TRBV13 with TRBJ2-5; the match to TRBD2 covers 11 bases. The CDR3 has 15 amino acids. Trimming cost V 4 bases and J 2 bases; bases outside gene matches: 3. Germline-derived CDR1 and CDR2 are PRHDT and FYEKMQ (reference sequence). For the CDR3, the DNA is TGTGCCAGCAGCTCTATAGCGGGAGGGCAAGAGACCCAGTACTTC. Protein sequence: CASSSIAGGQETQYF.

The genes are TRBV5-1 and TRBJ2-5; tentative D call: TRBD2 (5 bases). Germline V gene lookup returns CDR1 SGHRS and CDR2 YFSETQ. CDR3 size: 13 residues. Trimming took off 2 bases at V and 4 bases at J, with 9 bases between the two ends. Here the CDR3 DNA reads TGCGCCAGCAGCTTCGGGGTGGGAGAGACCCAGTACTTC. Protein: CASSFGVGETQYF.

The rearrangement joins TRBV2 to TRBJ1-2; a weak D match, TRBD1 (6 bases). CDR3 length: 12 amino acids. The V end lost 5 bases, the J end lost 3 bases, and 7 bases lay between the germline ends. CDR1 SNHLY and CDR2 FYNNEI come from the germline V gene. The chain's CDR3 is CASSPGDYGYTF. The CDR3 bases are TGTGCCAGCAGTCCAGGGGACTATGGCTACACCTTC.

This chain uses TRBV19 with TRBJ1-5; D remains unclear. The V end lost 9 bases, the J end lost 5 bases, and 17 bases lay between the germline ends. Germline CDR1 reads LNHDA; CDR2 reads SQIVND (reference sequence). The CDR3 consists of 14 residues. The CDR3: CARQLISSDQPQHF. CDR3 sequence (DNA): TGTGCCAGACAGCTCATATCCTCAGATCAGCCCCAGCATTTT. Full variable domain (missing parts from reference TRBV19 and TRBJ1-5): DGGITQSPKYLFRKEGQNVTLSCEQNLNHDAMYWYRQDPGQGLRLIYYSQIVNDFQKGDIAEGYSVSREKKESFPLTVTSAQKNPTAFYLCARQLISSDQPQHFGDGTRLSIL.

The chain employs TRBV5-1 and TRBJ1-1; 8 bases line up with TRBD1. J gave up 11 bases and V 4 bases, and 7 bases lay outside the gene matches. The germline CDR1 and CDR2 sequences are SGHRS and YFSETQ. The CDR3 contains 12 residues. The CDR3 region is CASSARGRGAFF. The CDR3 coding sequence is TGCGCCAGCAGCGCCAGGGGGCGCGGCGCTTTCTTT.

CDR3 loop: CASRAWGDLDTQYF. The CDR3 DNA is TGTGCCAGCAGAGCCTGGGGTGATTTGGATACGCAGTATTTT. The chain employs TRBV6-5 and TRBJ2-3, with D uncertain. CDR1 is MNHEY, CDR2 SVGAGI, per germline. The V gene lost 6 bases and the J gene lost 6 bases, with 16 bases spanning the gap. CDR3 length: 14 amino acids.

This chain joins TRBV7-9 and TRBJ1-4, with 7 bases that match TRBD1. This CDR3 region has 14 residues. The germline CDR1 and CDR2 sequences are SEHNR and FQNEAQ (reference sequence). J lost 7 bases, V lost 5 bases, and 7 bases had no gene match. CDR3 in amino acids: CASSHDRVREKLFF. DNA of the CDR3: TGTGCCAGCAGCCACGACAGGGTCCGTGAAAAACTGTTTTTT.

This chain connects TRBV5-1 to TRBJ1-1; no reliable D call. Germline-derived CDR1 and CDR2 are SGHRS and YFSETQ. The V and J ends lost 3 bases and 3 bases respectively, with 21 bases between them. This CDR3 is built from 17 residues. CDR3 residues: CASSSYNRAHGDTEAFF. CDR3 nucleotide sequence: TGCGCCAGCAGCTCTTACAACCGGGCCCACGGGGACACTGAAGCTTTCTTT.

This clone was seen just once. Within the sample, other DNA sequences also encode this same CDR3. V gene TRBV18 combines with J gene TRBJ1-1; possibly TRBD1 for D (5 bases). Between the trimmed V and J ends, which lost 0 bases and 0 bases, there was a span of 11 bases. This CDR3 contains 16 residues. Germline values: CDR1 KGHSH, CDR2 LQKENI. The CDR3 nucleotides read TGTGCCAGCTCACCACCGCGGCAGGGATTGAACACTGAAGCTTTCTTT. Its translation: CASSPPRQGLNTEAFF.

The V gene is TRBV2, the J gene TRBJ1-1, with 7 bases aligning to TRBD1. The V segment lost 4 bases and the J segment 4 bases; nucleotides outside the gene matches: 24. The germline gives CDR1 SNHLY, CDR2 FYNNEI. The CDR3 has 20 amino acids. In DNA, the CDR3 is TGTGCCAGCAGTGTCCACACAACTAGACAGGGTCTGACGGACGGCACTGAAGCTTTCTTT. Its protein is CASSVHTTRQGLTDGTEAFF.

CDR3 in amino acids: CASSDFAGQQGKGYTF. The CDR3 DNA sequence: TGTGCCAGCAGTGACTTTGCGGGGCAGCAGGGGAAAGGCTACACCTTC. The genes are TRBV6-4 and TRBJ1-2; D is possibly TRBD1 (6 bases). Looked up from germline, CDR1 is MRHNA and CDR2 is SNTAGT. The CDR3 is made up of 16 amino acids. Trimming removed 1 base from V and 8 bases from J, with 20 bases in between.